The clone carrying this T cell receptor (beta chain) was picked up many times. The antigen is unknown. From the 5' RACE reads, TCRdb called clonotypes with MiXCR, one entry per CDR3 protein. The sample carries 450,000 to 550,000 distinct CDR3 sequences, less than 6% recorded once. The source of the sample is a study of CD8 T cells in ankylosing spondylitis. General study results and limits: Characteristic of ankylosing spondylitis blood, it appeared, was a TCR beta motif comprising several highly homologous variants. Clones linked to the disease showed a CD8+ phenotype. They occurred at relatively low frequencies in peripheral blood.

CDR3 size: 16 residues. Per the germline V gene, CDR1 is MNHEY and CDR2 is SMNVEV (reference sequence). Trimming took off 7 bases at V and 3 bases at J, with 22 bases between the two ends. Sequencing was performed on blood, either unsorted or a sorted T cell fraction (not recorded which). This rearrangement joins TRBV27 to TRBJ2-7, with D perhaps matching TRBD1 or TRBD2 (5 bases each). The sequence came from a male donor with ankylosing spondylitis. The CDR3 coding sequence is TGTGCCAGCACTACCGTCCGGGACGGCAGAATCTACGAGCAGTACTTC. Amino acids: CASTTVRDGRIYEQYF.